The 28 T cell receptor beta chains below come from one sample, sequenced in a study of T cells in Graves' hyperthyroidism and ophthalmopathy. Regions amplified from RNA transcripts were the TCR beta CDR3 regions. The TCR CDR3 first-round RT-PCR relied on the HTBI primer set. TCRdb reprocessed the multiplex PCR reads with MiXCR, giving one entry per CDR3 protein. The sample carries roughly 750,000 distinct CDR3 sequences, over 15% recorded once. Sequenced material: blood. The receptors were gathered from a young man with Graves' hyperthyroidism.

This clonotype was detected only a few times. J is TRBJ1-5 and V is TRBV15; D is unresolved. Germline loops: CDR1 LNHNV, CDR2 YYDKDF (reference sequence). The CDR3 consists of 13 residues. Trimming pared 3 bases from V and 2 bases from J, leaving 5 bases between. The CDR3 loop is CATSSPGNQPQHF. CDR3 in DNA: TGTGCCACCAGCAGTCCGGGCAATCAGCCCCAGCATTTT.

This clonotype turned up a few times. The J gene is TRBJ2-7, the V gene TRBV4-1, with D perhaps matching TRBD1 (5 bases). Germline CDR1 reads MGHRA; CDR2 reads YSYEKL. The length of the CDR3 is 14 residues. Trimming cost V 1 base and J 2 bases, with 9 bases left between them. The CDR3 sequence: CASSQAIGAYEQYF. The DNA for the CDR3 is TGCGCCAGCAGCCAAGCCATAGGGGCCTACGAGCAGTACTTC.

This clonotype was seen a few times. This sequence joins TRBV19 and TRBJ1-2; tentatively, D is TRBD1 (6 bases). V lost 3 bases to trimming and J lost 3 bases, with 8 bases between them. Looked up from germline, CDR1 is LNHDA and CDR2 is SQIVND (reference sequence). CDR3 length equals 13 residues. The CDR3 DNA is TGTGCCAGTAGTATGGCAGGGGACTATGGCTACACCTTC. Amino acids: CASSMAGDYGYTF.

V usage is TRBV7-6 and J usage is TRBJ2-7; 9 positions agree with TRBD1. Germline assignment: CDR1 SGHVS and CDR2 FNYEAQ. The CDR3 has 16 residues. V lost 5 bases and J lost 4; bases outside the gene matches: 12. The CDR3 protein is CASSAGQGIGRYEQYF. The DNA for the CDR3 is TGTGCCAGCAGCGCCGGACAGGGGATAGGAAGGTACGAGCAGTACTTC.

This clonotype has a count of ten or more. This sequence joins TRBV24-1 and TRBJ1-2, with D possibly TRBD1 on 6 matching bases. Germline CDR1 KGHDR, CDR2 SFDVKD. The V end lost 1 base, the J end lost 4 bases, and 24 bases lay between the germline ends. The CDR3 is 19 amino acids. The CDR3 region is CATSDLRGTGGAPFYGYTF. DNA of the CDR3: TGTGCCACCAGTGATTTAAGGGGTACGGGGGGCGCCCCATTCTATGGCTACACCTTC.

This clonotype was picked up one time. The chain carries TRBV7-2 and TRBJ1-5; tentatively, D is TRBD1 (6 bases). Trimming stripped 3 bases from V and 7 bases from J, with 16 bases between. Germline CDR1 SGHTA, CDR2 FQGNSA. The CDR3 contains 15 residues. CDR3 sequence (DNA): TGTGCCAGCAGCTTCCCGGACAGAACACGACAGCCCCAGCATTTT. Translated: CASSFPDRTRQPQHF.

Ten or more counts support this clonotype. The J gene is TRBJ1-1, the V gene TRBV28; D gene unclear. The CDR3 is 15 amino acids. CDR1 and CDR2 (germline): MDHEN, SYDVKM. V was shortened by 5 bases and J by 1 base, with 14 bases between the two germline ends. The CDR3 reads CASSTIMLWNTEAFF. The CDR3 region has the DNA TGTGCCAGCAGTACGATAATGCTTTGGAACACTGAAGCTTTCTTT.

This clonotype came up many times. This CDR3 is CASSLTGRNTEAFF. The CDR3 DNA follows: TGCGCCAGCAGCTTGACAGGGAGGAACACTGAAGCTTTCTTT. The chain joins TRBV5-1 to TRBJ1-1, with a weak D call TRBD1 (6 bases). Per germline, CDR1 SGHRS and CDR2 YFSETQ. Trimming removed 1 base from V and 1 base from J, with 8 bases in between. The CDR3 is 14 amino acids.

This sequence joins TRBV27 and TRBJ2-7; a possible D gene is TRBD2 (6 bases). CDR3 length: 14 residues. V lost 3 bases, J lost 4 bases, and 13 bases lay in between. Germline loops: CDR1 MNHEY, CDR2 SMNVEV (reference sequence). As DNA, the CDR3 is TGTGCCAGCAGTTTTTTAGGAGGGGAGTACGAGCAGTACTTC. As protein: CASSFLGGEYEQYF.

Only a few counts were recorded for this clonotype. The J gene is TRBJ2-1, the V gene TRBV5-4; maybe TRBD2 (5 bases). The V end lost 0 bases, the J end lost 10 bases, and 20 bases lay between the germline ends. The CDR3 contains 16 residues. Looked up from germline, CDR1 is SGHNT and CDR2 is YYREEE (reference sequence). The CDR3 loop reads CASSLEGQAVRREQFF. The CDR3 DNA sequence: TGTGCCAGCAGCTTGGAGGGTCAGGCCGTACGGAGGGAGCAGTTCTTC.

In this sample, this clonotype turned up many times. The CDR3 protein is CSAWDRGYEQYF. DNA for the CDR3: TGCAGCGCCTGGGACAGGGGGTACGAGCAGTACTTC. The chain combines TRBV29-1 with TRBJ2-7, with 11 bases aligning to TRBD1. The CDR3 loop spans 12 amino acids. Germline V gene data show CDR1 as SQVTM and CDR2 as ANQGSEA. The V gene end was trimmed by 7 bases and the J gene end by 4 bases; junction bases not matched to a gene: 3.

CDR3 coding DNA: TGTGCCAGCAGTGAAGTACGGATAGGGGGGAAACTGTTTTTT. It specifies CASSEVRIGGKLFF. The V gene is TRBV6-1, the J gene TRBJ1-4, with a possible D match to TRBD1 (6 bases). The CDR3 length is 14 residues. The ends were cut back, 1 base at V and 11 bases at J, with 14 bases in the middle. Germline CDR1 is MNHNS and CDR2 is SASEGT.

The chain recombines TRBV19 with TRBJ2-5; 9 nucleotides align to TRBD2. The CDR3 contains 16 residues. V dropped 3 bases and J dropped 5; count of bases not matched to a gene: 10. Germline loops: CDR1 LNHDA, CDR2 SQIVND (reference sequence). The DNA for the CDR3 is TGTGCCAGTAGTATCAGTGGGGGACTAGCTTACGAGACCCAGTACTTC. Its translation is CASSISGGLAYETQYF.

In this sample, this clonotype turned up many times. The J gene is TRBJ2-3, the V gene TRBV2, with 12 bases aligning to TRBD2. Germline CDR1 reads SNHLY; CDR2 reads FYNNEI. This CDR3 has 14 residues. With V trimmed by 11 bases and J by 7 bases, 10 bases remained unmatched. As DNA, the CDR3 is TGTGCCCGCGGTCCTAGCGGGAGGGCTCATACGCAGTATTTT. Its translation is CARGPSGRAHTQYF. Full variable domain (rest looked up from reference TRBV2 and TRBJ2-3): EPEVTQTPSHQVTQMGQEVILRCVPISNHLYFYWYRQILGQKVEFLVSFYNNEISEKSEIFDDQFSVERPDGSNFTLKIRSTKLEDSAMYFCARGPSGRAHTQYFGPGTRLTVL.

About this clonotype itself: A read error may explain this, as a much larger clone is one base away. The rearrangement links TRBV7-9 to TRBJ2-3, with D possibly being TRBD1 (5 bases). Germline V CDR1 and CDR2: SEHNR, FQNEAQ (reference sequence). CDR3 length equals 14 residues. CDR3: CASRRTVSTGTQYF. CDR3 nucleotide sequence: TGTGCCAGCAGGCGGACGGTTAGCACAGGTACGCAGTATTTT.

This clonotype was counted at least ten times. V gene TRBV7-8 combines with J gene TRBJ2-7, with TRBD1 matching over 7 bases. The germline gives CDR1 SGHVS, CDR2 FQNEAQ. There are 14 residues in the CDR3. Trimming took 1 base from V and 2 from J; bases not matched to a gene: 2. The CDR3 loop is CASSLVGTAYEQYF. The DNA of the CDR3 is TGTGCCAGCAGCTTAGTAGGGACAGCCTACGAGCAGTACTTC.

At least ten counts were recorded for this clonotype. This chain links TRBV3-1 with TRBJ1-2; D unclear. Germline loops: CDR1 LGHDT, CDR2 YNNKEL (reference sequence). Deletions cut 0 bases from V and 2 bases from J, with 7 bases between. The CDR3 spans 14 residues. The CDR3 nucleotides read TGTGCCAGCAGCCAAGACGCCAACAACTATGGCTACACCTTC. Amino acid sequence: CASSQDANNYGYTF.

The J gene is TRBJ2-7, the V gene TRBV7-2; 7 bases match TRBD1. The CDR3 spans 14 residues. Losses at the gene ends were 2 bases for V and 2 bases for J; bases not matched to a gene: 3. Germline CDR1 is SGHTA and CDR2 is FQGNSA. CDR3 sequence: CASSLTQGTYEQYF. CDR3 nucleotides: TGTGCCAGCAGCTTAACACAGGGGACCTACGAGCAGTACTTC.

In its sample, this clonotype was seen once. The chain is built from TRBV6-1 and TRBJ2-1, with 16 bases aligning to TRBD2. V shed 8 bases and J 5 bases; nucleotides not matched to a gene: 6. The CDR3 has 16 amino acids. Germline lookup yields CDR1 MNHNS and CDR2 SASEGT. This chain's CDR3 is CASSGLAGGLDNEQFF. The CDR3 bases are TGTGCCAGCTCGGGACTAGCGGGAGGGTTGGACAATGAGCAGTTCTTC.

This clonotype was counted ten times or more. The chain carries TRBV28 and TRBJ1-1; D not resolved. Germline CDR1 and CDR2: MDHEN and SYDVKM. There are 13 residues in the CDR3. V was trimmed by 3 bases and J by 1 base, leaving 6 bases between them. CDR3 loop: CASSLVQNTEAFF. Here the CDR3 DNA reads TGTGCCAGCAGTTTGGTCCAGAACACTGAAGCTTTCTTT.

The V and J genes are TRBV7-9 and TRBJ2-7; weak D call: TRBD2 (5 bases). CDR1 SEHNR and CDR2 FQNEAQ come from the germline V gene (reference sequence). The CDR3 has 14 residues. Trimming took off 6 bases at V and 2 bases at J, with 14 bases between the two ends. CDR3 sequence (DNA): TGTGCCAGCAGTATGGTAGCGTTCGCCTACGAGCAGTACTTC. Protein: CASSMVAFAYEQYF.

This clonotype was counted only a few times. The chain employs TRBV5-1 and TRBJ2-6, with a weak D call TRBD1 (5 bases). The CDR3 extends over 17 amino acids. The germline V and J ends were trimmed by 2 bases and 1 base, with 13 bases remaining between them. Germline loops: CDR1 SGHRS, CDR2 YFSETQ. CDR3 DNA sequence: TGCGCCAGCAGCTTATACAGGTTCGGGTCTGGGGCCAACGTCCTGACTTTC. Protein sequence: CASSLYRFGSGANVLTF. The full variable domain, completed using reference TRBV5-1 and TRBJ2-6, is KAGVTQTPRYLIKTRGQQVTLSCSPISGHRSVSWYQQTPGQGLQFLFEYFSETQRNKGNFPGRFSGRQFSNSRSEMNVSTLELGDSALYLCASSLYRFGSGANVLTFGAGSRLTVL.

This clonotype has a handful of counts. This chain joins TRBV5-6 and TRBJ2-5, with D possibly TRBD1 on 5 matching bases. The CDR3 is made up of 14 amino acids. CDR1 and CDR2 from the germline V gene are SGHDT and YYEEEE. V was trimmed by 4 bases and J by 4 bases, leaving 14 bases between them. In DNA, the CDR3 is TGTGCCAGCAGCCCGGCAGGGTTTGGAGAGACCCAGTACTTC. Protein sequence: CASSPAGFGETQYF.

The chain employs TRBV28 and TRBJ2-2, with TRBD2 matching over 11 bases. The ends lost 7 bases at V and 2 bases at J; junction bases unmatched: 15. Germline V gene sequence: CDR1 MDHEN, CDR2 SYDVKM. This CDR3 contains 19 residues. The CDR3 nucleotides read TGTGCCAGCAACCCCGAGGGTAGCGGGAGGGCAGACAACACCGGGGAGCTGTTTTTT. Translating gives CASNPEGSGRADNTGELFF.

Ten or more counts support this clonotype. The J gene is TRBJ2-7, the V gene TRBV12-3 or TRBV12-4, with TRBD1 matching over 7 bases. This CDR3 has 17 residues. The J segment lost 4 bases and the V segment lost 5 bases, leaving 17 bases of the junction unmatched. CDR3 coding DNA: TGTGCCAGCAGTCCAACTTTCACCGGGACAGAGAAATACGAGCAGTACTTC. Translated: CASSPTFTGTEKYEQYF.

There are many counts of this clonotype. The J gene is TRBJ2-5, the V gene TRBV7-8; D is uncertain. This CDR3 is built from 16 residues. Germline V gene lookup returns CDR1 SGHVS and CDR2 FQNEAQ. V shed 5 bases and J shed 5 bases, with 21 bases lying between them. CDR3: CASSLRAGRELETQYF. The CDR3 coding sequence is TGTGCCAGCAGCCTTCGGGCAGGTCGAGAATTGGAGACCCAGTACTTC.

In this sample, this clonotype turned up a few times. The rearrangement uses TRBV5-1 and TRBJ2-2; 12 bases fit TRBD2. Germline CDR1 SGHRS, CDR2 YFSETQ. V shed 4 bases, J shed 7 bases, and the junction held 11 bases outside the gene matches. CDR3 size: 17 residues. CDR3 coding DNA: TGCGCCAGCAGCCCCAAGACTAGCGGGGGTCTTATCGGGGAGCTGTTTTTT. It encodes CASSPKTSGGLIGELFF.

This clonotype has only a few counts. The rearrangement uses TRBV19 and TRBJ2-7; D is uncertain. The CDR3 has 13 amino acids. Germline V lookup: CDR1 LNHDA, CDR2 SQIVND (reference sequence). Trimming shortened V by 1 base and J by 0 bases, and 4 bases separated the two germline ends. CDR3 residues: CASSIGNSYEQYF. In DNA form, the CDR3 reads TGTGCCAGTAGTATAGGGAACTCCTACGAGCAGTACTTC.